The 12 T cell receptor beta chains in this list originate from one sample, sequenced in a study of technical replicates of blood from a handful of donors. Clones were sequenced by immunoSEQ multiplex PCR, and TCRdb holds only the in-frame ones, with some missing. The sample contains more than 55,000 clones, roughly 93% of which appear only once. The specimen sequenced was T cells isolated from PBMCs. The source is a human donor in good health.

The V and J genes are TRBV7-9 and TRBJ2-2, with D unresolved. The CDR3 loop spans 13 amino acids. Germline CDR1 reads SEHNR; CDR2 reads FQNEAQ (reference sequence). Trimming took 4 bases from V and 5 from J, leaving 8 bases between them. CDR3 nucleotides: TGTGCCAGCAGCTCCCTAGTGACCGGGGAGCTGTTTTTT. This translates into CASSSLVTGELFF.

The chain couples TRBV6-5 to TRBJ2-1; D not resolved. Trimming took off 2 bases at V and 6 bases at J, with 14 bases between the two ends. The CDR3 consists of 15 residues. CDR1 MNHEY and CDR2 SVGAGI come from the germline V gene. The CDR3 loop reads CASSYARSVLNEQFF. The CDR3 region has the DNA TGTGCCAGCAGTTACGCGCGATCGGTTCTCAATGAGCAGTTCTTC.

The V gene is TRBV5-6, the J gene TRBJ2-3; 7 nucleotides line up with TRBD1. Germline CDR1 is SGHDT and CDR2 is YYEEEE. The CDR3 extends over 17 amino acids. Losses at the gene ends were 2 bases for V and 8 bases for J; bases not matched to a gene: 17. Here the CDR3 reads CASSFGGRDRVFGTQYF. Here the CDR3 DNA reads TGTGCCAGCAGCTTCGGAGGCCGAGACAGGGTATTTGGTACGCAGTATTTT.

CDR3 in DNA: TGTGCCAGCAGCTTAGTACGGGGTGGTTCGAACATTCAGTACTTC. This sequence encodes CASSLVRGGSNIQYF. V is TRBV7-9 and J is TRBJ2-4; a weak D match, TRBD2 (5 bases). The CDR3 is 15 amino acids. With 1 base removed from V and 7 bases from J, the gap between germline ends came to 14 bases. Looked up from germline, CDR1 is SEHNR and CDR2 is FQNEAQ (reference sequence).

V is TRBV19 and J is TRBJ1-5; D gene uncertain. The CDR3 extends over 14 amino acids. Germline V gene sequence: CDR1 LNHDA, CDR2 SQIVND (reference sequence). Trimming left V 3 bases short and J 6 bases short, with 12 bases between. The CDR3 reads CASSMSQEAQPQHF. CDR3 DNA sequence: TGTGCCAGTAGTATGTCCCAGGAGGCTCAGCCCCAGCATTTT.

V and J are TRBV7-3 and TRBJ2-3, with 7 bases matching TRBD1. V trimming: 5 bases; J trimming: 3 bases; junction bases outside the gene matches: 5. The CDR3 covers 14 residues. Germline V CDR1 and CDR2: SGHTA, FQGTGA. The CDR3: CASSLGTATDTQYF. CDR3 in DNA: TGTGCCAGCAGCCTAGGGACAGCAACAGATACGCAGTATTTT.

The V gene is TRBV7-3, the J gene TRBJ2-5; D perhaps matches TRBD1 (6 bases). V was clipped by 2 bases and J by 5 bases, with 15 bases between them. Germline CDR1 reads SGHTA; CDR2 reads FQGTGA. The CDR3 runs to 15 residues. The CDR3: CASSLQQGSVETQYF. CDR3 DNA: TGTGCCAGCAGCTTACAACAGGGAAGTGTGGAGACCCAGTACTTC.

In its sample, this clone was seen once. V and J are TRBV12-5 and TRBJ2-7; 9 bases line up with TRBD1. CDR3 length equals 17 residues. V trimming: 2 bases; J trimming: 3 bases; junction bases outside the gene matches: 11. The germline V gene encodes CDR1 LGHNT and CDR2 FRNRAP. This CDR3 is CASGLRTGGQENYEQYF. The CDR3 DNA sequence: TGTGCTAGTGGTTTGAGAACAGGGGGCCAAGAAAACTACGAGCAGTACTTC.

The chain joins TRBV2 to TRBJ2-3; 11 nucleotides agree with TRBD1. The CDR3 totals 17 residues. The junction had 7 bases not matched to a gene; V was cut back by 4 bases and J by 1 base. Germline V gene lookup returns CDR1 SNHLY and CDR2 FYNNEI. CDR3 DNA sequence: TGTGCCAGCAGTGTGCGGGACAGGGGGAAGGGCACAGATACGCAGTATTTT. It codes for CASSVRDRGKGTDTQYF.

The chain is built from TRBV19 and TRBJ1-5, with 10 bases aligning to TRBD1. The CDR3 extends over 15 amino acids. With 5 bases clipped from V and 2 bases from J, the junction kept 3 bases outside the gene matches. In germline, CDR1 is LNHDA, CDR2 SQIVND (reference sequence). The CDR3 nucleotides read TGTGCCAGTAGTGTGGACAGGGGGGGCAATCAGCCCCAGCATTTT. As protein: CASSVDRGGNQPQHF.

The chain uses TRBV5-6 and TRBJ1-2; the D gene is possibly TRBD1 (6 bases). The CDR3 sequence is 13 residues long. V dropped 1 base and J dropped 3 bases, with 7 bases sitting between them. The germline gives CDR1 SGHDT, CDR2 YYEEEE. CDR3 sequence reads: CASSLWGHYGYTF. DNA of the CDR3: TGTGCCAGCAGCTTGTGGGGGCACTATGGCTACACCTTC.

CDR3 residues: CASSSSSGSTIPYEQYF. CDR3 bases: TGCGCCAGCAGCTCTTCTAGCGGGAGTACAATTCCCTACGAGCAGTACTTC. The gene calls are TRBV5-1 and TRBJ2-7, with 10 bases fitting TRBD2. Per germline, CDR1 SGHRS and CDR2 YFSETQ. The ends lost 3 bases at V and 2 bases at J; junction bases unmatched: 11. The CDR3 consists of 17 residues.